Listed below are T cell receptor beta chains from one sample, sequenced in a study of a mutant IDH1 vaccine in newly diagnosed glioma. Using immunoSEQ multiplex PCR, the repertoire was profiled, and TCRdb retains in-frame clones only, with some absent. This sample has about 31,000 clones; approximately 78% occur once, and the top ten carry approximately 25%. The antigens of these receptors remain unknown. Material: PBMCs, obtained from a glioma patient whose treatment included an IDH1 peptide vaccine. The receptors were gathered from a man aged 25 to 40 with glioma. Each CDR3 is given with its conserved first and last residue. D genes are given only for firm matches. Not every row has a clone size; where given, it reads once, few, many or a size class.

d_call	v_call	j_call	clone_size	cdr3_aa	cdr3_nt
NA	TRBV25-1	TRBJ2-1	NA	CASSDVQGSSYNEQFF	TGTGCCAGCAGTGATGTACAAGGCAGCTCCTACAATGAGCAGTTCTTC
NA	TRBV4-3	TRBJ2-6	few	CASSQGGHSGANVLTF	TGCGCCAGCAGCCAAGGGGGGCACTCTGGGGCCAACGTCCTGACTTTC
NA	TRBV6-5	TRBJ2-7	NA	CASSADFLTYEQYF	TGTGCCAGCAGCGCGGACTTCCTCACCTACGAGCAGTACTTC
NA	TRBV20-1	TRBJ1-1	NA	CSARDAEAFF	TGCAGTGCTAGAGATGCTGAAGCTTTCTTT
NA	TRBV9	TRBJ2-2	NA	CASKAENTGELFF	TGTGCCAGCAAAGCGGAAAACACCGGGGAGCTGTTTTTT
TRBD1	TRBV5-1	TRBJ1-2	few	CASSRDRGAMGYTF	TGCGCCAGCAGCAGAGACAGGGGCGCTATGGGCTACACCTTC
NA	TRBV29-1	TRBJ2-7	NA	CSVFPAIPPYEQYF	TGCAGCGTTTTTCCAGCCATCCCCCCCTACGAGCAGTACTTC
TRBD1	TRBV4-1	TRBJ2-3	NA	CASSQIGTGGNTDTQYF	TGCGCCAGCAGCCAAATTGGGACAGGTGGGAACACAGATACGCAGTATTTT
TRBD2	TRBV9	TRBJ2-1	NA	CASSVQTSGTEQFF	TGTGCCAGCAGCGTCCAAACTAGCGGGACTGAGCAGTTCTTC
NA	TRBV6-5	TRBJ1-1	NA	CASSSGWANTEAFF	TGTGCCAGCAGTTCGGGGTGGGCGAACACTGAAGCTTTCTTT
TRBD1	TRBV28	TRBJ1-1	few	CASSPGTGVEEEAFF	TGTGCCAGCAGTCCCGGGACAGGCGTAGAGGAAGAAGCTTTCTTT
NA	TRBV7-9	TRBJ1-3	NA	CASSGGSGNTIYF	TGTGCCAGCAGCGGGGGCTCTGGAAACACCATATATTTT
TRBD2	TRBV2	TRBJ2-2	once	CASKPPAGRFTGELFF	TGTGCCAGCAAACCCCCAGCGGGGAGATTCACCGGGGAGCTGTTTTTT
TRBD1	TRBV19	TRBJ1-5	NA	CATAGQNNNQPQHF	TGTGCCACAGCGGGACAGAATAACAATCAGCCCCAGCATTTT
TRBD1	TRBV27	TRBJ1-1	NA	CASSIYRGRAFF	TGTGCCAGCAGTATCTACAGGGGTCGGGCTTTCTTT
NA	TRBV28	TRBJ2-7	once	CASSFGTEREQYF	TGTGCCAGCAGTTTCGGGACGGAGCGCGAGCAGTACTTC
NA	TRBV25-1	TRBJ1-2	NA	CASSPTGDYGYTF	TGTGCCAGCAGTCCTACAGGAGACTATGGCTACACCTTC
TRBD1	TRBV5-4	TRBJ1-1	NA	CASSAKTQGADTEAFF	TGTGCCAGCAGCGCGAAAACACAGGGGGCCGACACTGAAGCTTTCTTT
NA	TRBV28	TRBJ1-5	few	CASRTANQPQHF	TGTGCCAGCAGAACCGCTAATCAGCCCCAGCATTTT
NA	TRBV18	TRBJ1-1	few	CASSPNRGLGTEAFF	TGTGCCAGCTCACCAAACCGGGGGTTGGGCACTGAAGCTTTCTTT
NA	TRBV6-4	TRBJ1-1	NA	CASSETANTEAFF	TGTGCCAGCAGTGAGACAGCGAACACTGAAGCTTTCTTT
NA	TRBV5-4	TRBJ2-3	NA	CASSLQPTDTQYF	TGTGCCAGCAGCTTGCAACCCACAGATACGCAGTATTTT
TRBD1	TRBV2	TRBJ2-7	NA	CASTIDRGPTYEQYF	TGTGCCAGCACTATAGACAGGGGCCCCACGTACGAGCAGTACTTC
TRBD1	TRBV7-9	TRBJ1-2	NA	CASSLPGVWTGTGYTF	TGTGCCAGCAGCTTACCAGGTGTGTGGACAGGGACTGGCTACACCTTC
TRBD1	TRBV4-1	TRBJ1-5	few	CASSQDATGEQPQHF	TGCGCCAGCAGCCAAGATGCGACAGGGGAACAGCCCCAGCATTTT
NA	TRBV30	TRBJ2-5	NA	CAWMGLLGTQYF	TGTGCCTGGATGGGGCTATTAGGGACCCAGTACTTC
NA	TRBV18	TRBJ1-1	once	CASSGGTLNTEAFF	TGTGCCAGCTCGGGAGGGACACTGAACACTGAAGCTTTCTTT
NA	TRBV4-3	TRBJ1-1	few	CASSQDTGNTEAFF	TGCGCCAGCAGCCAAGATACAGGGAACACTGAAGCTTTCTTT
TRBD1	TRBV6-5	TRBJ2-7	NA	CASRRGQGAREQYF	TGTGCCAGCAGACGGGGACAGGGGGCAAGGGAGCAGTACTTC
NA	TRBV7-8	TRBJ2-2	few	CASSLTALRVSGELFF	TGTGCCAGCAGCCTTACGGCTCTGAGGGTTTCCGGGGAGCTGTTTTTT
TRBD2	TRBV9	TRBJ2-3	NA	CASSVENGGAEDTQYF	TGTGCCAGCAGCGTAGAGAACGGGGGGGCCGAAGATACGCAGTATTTT
NA	TRBV7-8	TRBJ1-1	NA	CASSSAGAEAFF	TGTGCCAGCAGCTCGGCTGGGGCTGAAGCTTTCTTT
NA	TRBV5-1	TRBJ1-4	once	CASSLGAASNEKLFF	TGCGCCAGCAGCTTGGGGGCAGCATCTAATGAAAAACTGTTTTTT
NA	TRBV7-8	TRBJ1-3	NA	CASSPGFGLSYSGNTIYF	TGTGCCAGCAGCCCCGGGTTTGGATTATCTTACTCTGGAAACACCATATATTTT
NA	TRBV10-3	TRBJ1-1	NA	CAISEGDTEAFF	TGTGCCATCAGTGAAGGAGATACTGAAGCTTTCTTT
NA	TRBV14	TRBJ1-3	NA	CASSPTSGGTSGNTIYF	TGTGCCAGCAGCCCTACCTCGGGAGGGACGTCCGGAAACACCATATATTTT
NA	TRBV6-1	TRBJ2-3	NA	CATSGDTDTQYF	TGTGCCACCTCTGGGGACACAGATACGCAGTATTTT
NA	TRBV15	TRBJ1-5	NA	CATGGGSNQPQHF	TGTGCCACCGGGGGGGGTAGCAATCAGCCCCAGCATTTT
NA	TRBV19	TRBJ1-2	few	CASSKAWGTYRSYGYTF	TGTGCCAGTAGTAAGGCGTGGGGGACCTACAGAAGCTATGGCTACACCTTC
NA	TRBV19	TRBJ1-1	NA	CASRTTGGGGEAFF	TGTGCCAGTAGGACGACAGGAGGGGGTGGTGAAGCTTTCTTT
NA	TRBV29-1	TRBJ2-1	NA	CSVFRGREQFF	TGCAGCGTTTTCAGGGGTAGGGAGCAGTTCTTC
NA	TRBV29-1	TRBJ1-2	NA	CSVEVWTDNGYTF	TGCAGCGTTGAAGTCTGGACGGATAATGGCTACACCTTC
NA	TRBV5-1	TRBJ2-4	NA	CASSYPGDDIQYF	TGCGCCAGCAGCTACCCCGGGGATGACATTCAGTACTTC
NA	TRBV30	TRBJ1-1	NA	CAWSAQGVWLNTEAFF	TGTGCCTGGAGTGCCCAGGGCGTGTGGTTGAACACTGAAGCTTTCTTT
TRBD2	TRBV15	TRBJ2-4	NA	CAGPTGGDIQYF	TGTGCAGGGCCTACGGGGGGGGACATTCAGTACTTC
NA	TRBV4-1	TRBJ1-5	NA	CASSQDSLGHRGQPQHF	TGCGCCAGCAGCCAAGATTCATTGGGGCATCGGGGTCAGCCCCAGCATTTT
NA	TRBV25-1	TRBJ2-5	NA	CASSMPGRGQETQYF	TGTGCCAGCAGTATGCCGGGACGGGGTCAAGAGACCCAGTACTTC
NA	TRBV6-1	TRBJ2-7	few	CASSDDVAGEQYF	TGTGCCAGCAGTGATGACGTTGCGGGGGAGCAGTACTTC
TRBD1	TRBV6-1	TRBJ1-5	once	CASRKDRGNQPQHF	TGTGCCAGCAGAAAAGACAGGGGCAATCAGCCCCAGCATTTT
NA	TRBV30	TRBJ1-5	NA	CAWNAEGGQPQHF	TGTGCCTGGAACGCGGAGGGCGGCCAGCCCCAGCATTTT
NA	TRBV2	TRBJ2-2	few	CASSWTTYTGELFF	TGTGCCAGCAGTTGGACCACCTACACCGGGGAGCTGTTTTTT
TRBD1	TRBV11-2	TRBJ2-6	NA	CASSYPGTGSVGANVLTF	TGTGCCAGCAGCTACCCCGGGACAGGGTCGGTTGGGGCCAACGTCCTGACTTTC
TRBD2	TRBV5-6	TRBJ2-3	NA	CASSYRLAGSTDTQYF	TGTGCCAGCAGCTACAGACTAGCGGGGAGCACAGATACGCAGTATTTT
TRBD1	TRBV4-1	TRBJ1-3	NA	CASSQEVGRTGAGNTIYF	TGCGCCAGCAGCCAAGAGGTAGGGCGGACAGGGGCCGGAAACACCATATATTTT
NA	TRBV5-4	TRBJ2-5	NA	CASSPRGSETQYF	TGTGCCAGCAGCCCCCGTGGGTCGGAGACCCAGTACTTC